The 4 T cell receptor beta chains below all came from one sample that was sequenced in a study of T cell changes during pregnancy in multiple sclerosis. TCRdb's table, derived via immunoSEQ multiplex PCR, lists solely in-frame clones and lacks some. Seen here are tens of thousands of clones, about 92% observed once, and the top ten hold more than 0.7%. The sample consisted of peripheral blood, taken in the first trimester of pregnancy. The receptors derive from a female donor with multiple sclerosis, enrolled in a pregnancy study.

The V call is TRBV6-5, the J call TRBJ2-3; TRBD2 is a possible D gene (5 bases). Germline V gene data show CDR1 as MNHEY and CDR2 as SVGAGI. Trimming cost V 4 bases and J 0 bases, with 14 bases left between them. The CDR3 is 16 residues long. The CDR3 nucleotides read TGTGCCAGCAGTTTGCTCGGACTGTCTAGCACAGATACGCAGTATTTT. Translated, it gives CASSLLGLSSTDTQYF.

In its sample, this clone was seen once. The chain uses TRBV7-6 and TRBJ2-3; 12 nucleotides agree with TRBD1. The J segment lost 2 bases and the V segment lost 3 bases, leaving 3 bases of the junction unmatched. From germline, CDR1 is SGHVS and CDR2 FNYEAQ. The CDR3 runs to 16 residues. CDR3 loop: CASSLGTGGSTDTQYF. DNA of the CDR3: TGTGCCAGCAGCTTGGGGACAGGGGGCTCCACAGATACGCAGTATTTT.

The J gene is TRBJ2-3, the V gene TRBV20-1, with no clear D. The length of the CDR3 is 10 residues. Per the germline V gene, CDR1 is DFQATT and CDR2 is SNEGSKA (reference sequence). Trimming removed 7 bases at V and 9 bases at J, with 11 bases between. CDR3 in amino acids: CSVYLGTQYF. In DNA, the CDR3 is TGCAGTGTCTACCTCGGGACGCAGTATTTT.

The rearrangement joins TRBV4-2 to TRBJ2-5, with TRBD2 matching over 9 bases. The germline V gene encodes CDR1 LGHNA and CDR2 YNFKEQ. The CDR3 sequence is 18 residues long. V was clipped by 5 bases and J by 3 bases; unmatched bases: 16. DNA of the CDR3: TGTGCCAGCAGCGCATTACGGGGGGGACTAGCCGGGGAAGAGACCCAGTACTTC. This gives the protein CASSALRGGLAGEETQYF.